This is a list of T cell receptor beta chains from one sample in a study of CD8 T cells in Susac syndrome. One entry per CDR3 protein, called by TCRdb with MiXCR from the immunoSEQ multiplex PCR reads. The sample lists hundreds of thousands of distinct CDR3 sequences, 95% seen once, with around 0.076% in the top ten. Sequencing was performed on CD4+ T cells from PBMCs. The receptors shown here come from a human donor with multiple sclerosis. Each CDR3 is given with its conserved first and last residue. A D gene is named only where the DNA matches it firmly. A row's size may be missing; if present it is once, few, many or a size class.

>TRBD1|TRBJ1-2|NA|TRBV27
CATRRGRNYGYTF
TGTGCCACCCGCAGGGGGCGTAACTATGGCTACACCTTC
>NA|TRBJ1-1|NA|TRBV2
CASSEQQNTEAFF
TGTGCCAGCAGTGAACAGCAGAACACTGAAGCTTTCTTT
>NA|TRBJ1-5|NA|TRBV20-1
CSASEPSNQPQHF
TGCAGTGCTAGTGAACCCTCCAATCAGCCCCAGCATTTT
>NA|TRBJ2-1|NA|TRBV20-1
CSASSADRQFF
TGCAGTGCTAGCTCCGCGGACCGGCAGTTCTTC
>NA|TRBJ2-1|NA|TRBV20-1
CSASGGLTGYSYNEQFF
TGCAGTGCTAGCGGAGGTCTGACAGGCTACTCCTACAATGAGCAGTTCTTC
>TRBD2|TRBJ2-5|NA|TRBV9
CASSGRTSASRETQYF
TGTGCCAGCAGCGGCCGGACTAGCGCTTCCCGTGAGACCCAGTACTTC
>NA|TRBJ2-1|NA|TRBV9
CASSVGRNEQFF
TGTGCCAGCAGCGTAGGAAGGAATGAGCAGTTCTTC
>TRBD2|TRBJ2-3|NA|TRBV7-3
CASSLNAGGTDTQYF
TGTGCCAGCAGCTTAAACGCGGGAGGCACAGATACGCAGTATTTT
>NA|TRBJ1-1|NA|TRBV29-1
CSVGAGTGMNTEAFF
TGCAGCGTTGGGGCCGGGACGGGAATGAACACTGAAGCTTTCTTT
>NA|TRBJ2-2|NA|TRBV5-4
CASSFDGGGTGELFF
TGTGCCAGCAGCTTCGATGGAGGGGGCACCGGGGAGCTGTTTTTT
>NA|TRBJ2-5|once|TRBV28
CATGLGGSETQYF
TGTGCCACAGGACTTGGGGGTTCGGAGACCCAGTACTTC
>TRBD2|TRBJ2-1|NA|TRBV20-1
CSARPFSGGAGNEQFF
TGCAGTGCTAGACCCTTTAGCGGGGGGGCCGGGAATGAGCAGTTCTTC
>NA|TRBJ2-7|NA|TRBV2
CASVAGSVQYF
TGTGCCAGCGTGGCGGGATCCGTGCAGTACTTC
>TRBD1|TRBJ2-7|NA|TRBV29-1
CSVADRGRPGEQYF
TGCAGCGTCGCCGACAGGGGACGGCCGGGCGAGCAGTACTTC
>TRBD1|TRBJ1-2|NA|TRBV30
CAWRLDRVGYTF
TGTGCCTGGAGGCTGGACAGGGTTGGCTACACCTTC
>NA|TRBJ1-2|once|TRBV7-2
CASSLDTGARYAYTF
TGTGCCAGCAGCTTAGACACGGGTGCAAGATATGCCTACACCTTC
>NA|TRBJ2-5|NA|TRBV11-2
CASSLDSYSQETQYF
TGTGCCAGCAGCTTAGATAGTTACAGCCAAGAGACCCAGTACTTC
>NA|TRBJ2-1|NA|TRBV3-1
CASSQGATQGREQFF
TGTGCCAGCAGCCAAGGTGCCACCCAGGGGCGTGAGCAGTTCTTC
>NA|TRBJ1-2|NA|TRBV19
CASSLRDTPKYGYTF
TGTGCCAGTAGTCTACGGGACACCCCTAAATATGGCTACACCTTC
>TRBD1|TRBJ1-5|NA|TRBV12-3/TRBV12-4
CASTVGTDSNQPQHF
TGTGCCAGCACCGTTGGGACAGATAGCAATCAGCCCCAGCATTTT
>TRBD1|TRBJ1-1|NA|TRBV20-1
CSAAGTGGFDTEAFF
TGCAGTGCCGCCGGGACAGGGGGCTTCGACACTGAAGCTTTCTTT